One T cell receptor (beta chain) is described in this entry. Its target is not known. This sample is part of a study of response to subunit inactivated influenza vaccine. Study results and caveats: With each seasonal influenza vaccination, the authors suggested, few new T cells are recruited.

Germline V gene lookup returns CDR1 SGHNT and CDR2 YYREEE (reference sequence). This CDR3 is built from 17 residues. Trimming took 0 bases from V and 2 from J; bases not matched to a gene: 7. Each CDR3 protein is one row after TCRdb ran MiXCR on the RT-PCR reads. The sample has some 850,000 distinct CDR3 sequences; roughly 20% are singletons. The input for sequencing was PBMCs from blood, taken about 5 days after vaccination. This rearrangement joins TRBV5-4 to TRBJ2-3; 9 bases are a match to TRBD2. The source is a man aged 45-65 years who received an inactivated influenza vaccine. The CDR3 region has the DNA TGTGCCAGCAGCTTGGACCGAGCGGGAGGAATCACAGATACGCAGTATTTT. This translates into CASSLDRAGGITDTQYF.